This TCR beta chain comes out of a study of blood T cells in healthy people across ages. Primers used in a second PCR of about 7 to 12 cycles were a sample-barcoded 5' primer and a J-beta primer mix. Carrying 12 random nucleotides, a template-switch adaptor labeled each individual cDNA molecule. From each sample, at least 2.5 million paired-end reads containing CDR3 were obtained. MiXCR was run by TCRdb on the 5' RACE reads, yielding one entry per CDR3 protein. The sample yields around 690,000 distinct CDR3 sequences, approximately 59% seen once. Germline values: CDR1 DFQATT, CDR2 SNEGSKA (reference sequence). The length of the CDR3 is 14 residues. V dropped 4 bases and J dropped 8; count of bases not matched to a gene: 6. The study's findings and limits: PBMCs that were unsorted prevented a conclusive naive versus antigen-experienced comparison. Compared with aged donors, long-lived donors showed fewer expanded clones, suggesting selection.

Points on this clonotype: Its antigen is not identified.

The material sequenced was blood. The rearrangement joins TRBV20-1 to TRBJ1-4; 11 positions agree with TRBD1. The TCR comes from a man in his sixties in good health. The CDR3 DNA follows: TGCAGTGCTACCCGGGACAGGGGGAGAGAAAAACTGTTTTTT. As protein: CSATRDRGREKLFF.